This is a list of T cell receptor beta chains from one sample in a study of cytomegalovirus exposure and HLA in healthy donors. The repertoire was sequenced with immunoSEQ multiplex PCR; TCRdb's copy has only in-frame clones and lacks some. The sample has about 110,000 clones; roughly four fifths are singletons. Sequencing was carried out using PBMCs. The receptors shown here come from a man aged 50-59 years in good health and CMV-seronegative. Each CDR3 is given with its conserved first and last residue. Fields, in order: CDR3 length, J gene, D gene, clone size, V gene, CDR3 DNA, CDR3 protein. The D gene is left open where the match is weak. Size values are once, few and many counts, or a class for expanded clones, and some rows have none.

length: 15
J: TRBJ2-3
D: TRBD1
size: NA
V: TRBV2
DNA: TGTGCCAGCAGCCTTGACAGGGGGCGGACAGATACGCAGTATTTT
CDR3: CASSLDRGRTDTQYF

length: 15
J: TRBJ2-3
D: TRBD2
size: NA
V: TRBV5-4
DNA: TGTGCCAGCAGCTTGGTCCTAGCGGGCACAGATACGCAGTATTTT
CDR3: CASSLVLAGTDTQYF

length: 21
J: TRBJ1-1
D: NA
size: NA
V: TRBV28
DNA: TGTGCCAGCATCACCACAGGGTTGGGGGTCTTAGGTGGTTCTATGAACACTGAAGCTTTCTTT
CDR3: CASITTGLGVLGGSMNTEAFF

length: 13
J: TRBJ1-5
D: NA
size: NA
V: TRBV30
DNA: TGTGCCTGGAGTGTACAAGGGGCCCAGGCCCAGCATTTT
CDR3: CAWSVQGAQAQHF

length: 18
J: TRBJ1-1
D: NA
size: NA
V: TRBV21-1
DNA: TGTGCCAGCAGCCAACCCGACAGGCCATTACTTCCGAACACTGAAGCTTTCTTT
CDR3: CASSQPDRPLLPNTEAFF

length: 16
J: TRBJ2-1
D: TRBD2
size: NA
V: TRBV4-2
DNA: TGTGCCAGCAGCCAAGGCGCCAGCGGGATATACAATGAGCAGTTCTTC
CDR3: CASSQGASGIYNEQFF

length: 14
J: TRBJ1-1
D: NA
size: NA
V: TRBV6-5
DNA: TGTGCCAGCAGTTATGGGCTAGGGGCCATAGAAGCTTTCTTT
CDR3: CASSYGLGAIEAFF

length: 13
J: TRBJ2-5
D: NA
size: NA
V: TRBV25-1
DNA: TGTGCCAGCAGTGAGACACCGCAGGAGACCCAGTACTTC
CDR3: CASSETPQETQYF

length: 14
J: TRBJ2-3
D: NA
size: NA
V: TRBV18
DNA: TGTGCCAGCTCCGAAGGGGCTAGCACAGATACGCAGTATTTT
CDR3: CASSEGASTDTQYF

length: 14
J: TRBJ2-1
D: TRBD1
size: once
V: TRBV7-9
DNA: TGTGCCAGCAGCCCAAGGACAGGAGACAATGAGCAGTTCTTC
CDR3: CASSPRTGDNEQFF

length: 15
J: TRBJ2-3
D: TRBD1
size: NA
V: TRBV7-7
DNA: TGTGCTAGCAGCCCGGCACAGGGGGCCCCAGATACGCAGTATTTT
CDR3: CASSPAQGAPDTQYF

length: 19
J: TRBJ1-3
D: TRBD1
size: NA
V: TRBV11-2
DNA: TGTGCCAGCAGCTTACCGGACAGGGAGGGCATCATCTCCGGAAACACCATATATTTT
CDR3: CASSLPDREGIISGNTIYF

length: 13
J: TRBJ1-2
D: TRBD1
size: NA
V: TRBV11-1
DNA: TGTGCCAGCAGCTTAGGGACAGGGACTGGCTACACCTTC
CDR3: CASSLGTGTGYTF

length: 13
J: TRBJ1-1
D: NA
size: NA
V: TRBV28
DNA: TGTGCCAGCAGTGCCCTAGGTACAACTGAAGCTTTCTTT
CDR3: CASSALGTTEAFF

length: 14
J: TRBJ2-4
D: NA
size: NA
V: TRBV6-1
DNA: TGTGCCAGCAGAGTAGAGGAGGGCTTGTACATTCAGTACTTC
CDR3: CASRVEEGLYIQYF

length: 15
J: TRBJ2-7
D: NA
size: NA
V: TRBV5-1
DNA: TGCGCCAGCAGCTTGGGTGGCAGGCTGACCTACGAGCAGTACTTC
CDR3: CASSLGGRLTYEQYF

length: 13
J: TRBJ1-2
D: NA
size: NA
V: TRBV7-9
DNA: TGTGCCAGCACCCCTAGTGGGAACTATGGCTACACCTTC
CDR3: CASTPSGNYGYTF

length: 14
J: TRBJ1-3
D: NA
size: medium-sized
V: TRBV7-8
DNA: TGTGCCAGCAGCTTACGAGGTCTTGGAAACACCATATATTTT
CDR3: CASSLRGLGNTIYF

length: 15
J: TRBJ1-4
D: TRBD1
size: once
V: TRBV27
DNA: TGTGCCAGCAGTCCCACCGGACAGGGGTGGGAAAAACTGTTTTTT
CDR3: CASSPTGQGWEKLFF

length: 14
J: TRBJ1-5
D: NA
size: NA
V: TRBV10-3
DNA: TGTGCCATCAGCACAGCTTATAGCAATCAGCCCCAGCATTTT
CDR3: CAISTAYSNQPQHF

length: 13
J: TRBJ2-3
D: NA
size: NA
V: TRBV5-5
DNA: TGTGCCAGCAGCTTGAGGGGGAGAAATACGCAGTATTTT
CDR3: CASSLRGRNTQYF

length: 13
J: TRBJ1-5
D: NA
size: NA
V: TRBV5-8
DNA: TGTGCCAGCGCAGGCTGGGCCCATCAGCCCCAGCATTTT
CDR3: CASAGWAHQPQHF

length: 16
J: TRBJ1-6
D: TRBD1
size: NA
V: TRBV7-2
DNA: TGTGCCAGCATCGCCCAGACAGGGGGCTCTAATTCACCCCTCCACTTT
CDR3: CASIAQTGGSNSPLHF

length: 13
J: TRBJ1-1
D: NA
size: NA
V: TRBV10-1
DNA: TGCGCCAGCACTGCCCTATTGGACACTGAAGCTTTCTTT
CDR3: CASTALLDTEAFF

length: 16
J: TRBJ2-1
D: NA
size: few
V: TRBV7-2
DNA: TGTGCCAGCAGCCCTAAAGGGGGGGGAACCTACAATGAGCAGTTCTTC
CDR3: CASSPKGGGTYNEQFF